This T cell receptor (beta chain) was observed in a study of siplizumab effects on memory and regulatory T cells. This clone came up once. The antigen remains unidentified. Assaying covered 85,000 to 100,000 TCR templates per sample. Generated by immunoSEQ multiplex PCR, the TCRdb table keeps only in-frame clones and is missing some. The table includes some 96,000 clones, about 91% detected once. Unmatched junction bases numbered 7, after V lost 7 bases and J lost 6 bases. The CDR3 totals 13 residues. Germline V CDR1 and CDR2: KGHSH, LQKENI. Whole-study findings and limits: A minor fraction of alloreactive clones, and no more, mapped to unstimulated subsets. Phenotypic classification as naive or memory proved unattainable for roughly 75-96% of proliferating CD4+ or CD8+ clones. Siplizumab significantly reduced alloreactive sequences traceable to unstimulated CD4+ memory cells.

The sequenced material came from CD4+ T cells sorted from blood. This clonotype was sampled from a human donor in good health. This rearrangement joins TRBV18 to TRBJ1-1; TRBD1 agrees at 8 bases. The CDR3 protein is CASWGTGGSEAFF. CDR3 DNA sequence: TGTGCCAGCTGGGGGACAGGCGGGTCTGAAGCTTTCTTT.